This T cell receptor beta chain emerged from a study of identical twins. Study conclusions and caveats: The conclusions drew on cross-sectional statistical analysis instead of tracking the same donors.

This CDR3 comprises 16 residues. The germline CDR1 and CDR2 sequences are MNHEY and SVGEGT. After removal of 6 bases from V and 4 bases from J, the junction contained 10 bases not matched to a gene. TCRdb used MiXCR to reprocess the 5' RACE reads, holding one entry per CDR3 protein. Here the sample spans hundreds of thousands of distinct CDR3 sequences, around 24% being singletons. Worth noting for this clonotype: The target antigen is unknown.

The same sample was also studied in work on T cells expressing NK-cell markers. That investigation notes: In sorted CD3+CD56+NKG2C+, CD3+CD56+NKG2C- and CD3+CD56-NKG2C+ T cells, TCR beta repertoires were obtained. The authors applied an anti-gamma-delta TCR antibody in several experiments, and it restricted sorting to alpha-beta TCR T cells.

The chain carries TRBV6-2 or TRBV6-3 and TRBJ2-3, with 10 positions matching TRBD2. Material for sequencing was CD4+ T cells sorted from blood. This clonotype originated in a woman aged 18-30 years in good health. The DNA of the CDR3 is TGTGCCAGCAGCCCTACCACTAGCGGGATGGCAGATACGCAGTATTTT. As protein: CASSPTTSGMADTQYF.